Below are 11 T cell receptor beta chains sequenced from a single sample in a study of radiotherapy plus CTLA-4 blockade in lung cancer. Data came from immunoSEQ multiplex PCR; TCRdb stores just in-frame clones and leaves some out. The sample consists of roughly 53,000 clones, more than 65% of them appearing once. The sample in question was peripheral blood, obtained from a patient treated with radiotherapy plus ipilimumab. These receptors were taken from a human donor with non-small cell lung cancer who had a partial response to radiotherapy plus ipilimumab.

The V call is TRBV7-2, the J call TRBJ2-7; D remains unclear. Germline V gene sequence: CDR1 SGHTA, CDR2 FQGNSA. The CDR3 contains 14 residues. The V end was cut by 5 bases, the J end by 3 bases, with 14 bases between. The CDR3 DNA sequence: TGTGCCAGCAGCGCCCGGCGGTCCCTCTACGAGCAGTACTTC. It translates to CASSARRSLYEQYF.

The DNA of the CDR3 is TGCGCCAGCAGCCCACTAGCGGGGGGCTACAATGAGCAGTTCTTC. The encoded protein is CASSPLAGGYNEQFF. The chain employs TRBV5-1 and TRBJ2-1, with 12 bases that match TRBD2. The germline V gene has CDR1 SGHRS and CDR2 YFSETQ. V lost 4 bases and J lost 3; bases outside the gene matches: 2. This CDR3 region has 15 residues. Using reference TRBV5-1 and TRBJ2-1 for the parts outside the CDR3, the full variable domain is KAGVTQTPRYLIKTRGQQVTLSCSPISGHRSVSWYQQTPGQGLQFLFEYFSETQRNKGNFPGRFSGRQFSNSRSEMNVSTLELGDSALYLCASSPLAGGYNEQFFGPGTRLTVL.

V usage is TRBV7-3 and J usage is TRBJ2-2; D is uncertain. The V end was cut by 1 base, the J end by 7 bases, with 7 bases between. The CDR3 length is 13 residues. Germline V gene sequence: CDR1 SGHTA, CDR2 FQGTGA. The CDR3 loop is CASSLRSDGELFF. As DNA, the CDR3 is TGTGCCAGCAGCTTAAGAAGCGACGGGGAGCTGTTTTTT.

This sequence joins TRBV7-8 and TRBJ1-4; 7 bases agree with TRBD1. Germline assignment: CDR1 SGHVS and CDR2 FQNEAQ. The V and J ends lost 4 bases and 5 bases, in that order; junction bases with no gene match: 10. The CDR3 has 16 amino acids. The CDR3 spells CASSSHRGGKNEKLFF. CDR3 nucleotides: TGTGCCAGCAGCTCCCACAGGGGAGGCAAGAATGAAAAACTGTTTTTT.

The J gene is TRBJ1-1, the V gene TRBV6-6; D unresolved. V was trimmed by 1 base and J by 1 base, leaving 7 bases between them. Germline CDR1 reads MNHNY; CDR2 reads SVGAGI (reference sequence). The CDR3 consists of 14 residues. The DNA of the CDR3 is TGTGCCAGCAGTTACTGGCAACCGAACACTGAAGCTTTCTTT. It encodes CASSYWQPNTEAFF.

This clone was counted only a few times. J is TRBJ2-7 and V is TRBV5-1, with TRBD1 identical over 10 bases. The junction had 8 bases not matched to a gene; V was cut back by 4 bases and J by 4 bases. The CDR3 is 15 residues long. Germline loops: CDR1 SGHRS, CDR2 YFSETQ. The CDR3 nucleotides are TGCGCCAGCAGCAGGACCGGGACAGGGGTTTACGAGCAGTACTTC. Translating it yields CASSRTGTGVYEQYF.

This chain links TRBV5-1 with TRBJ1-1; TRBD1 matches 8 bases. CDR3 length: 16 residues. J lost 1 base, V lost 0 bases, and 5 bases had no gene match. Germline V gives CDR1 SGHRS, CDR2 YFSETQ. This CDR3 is CASSLAGGAGNTEAFF. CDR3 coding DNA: TGCGCCAGCAGCTTGGCAGGGGGCGCGGGGAACACTGAAGCTTTCTTT.

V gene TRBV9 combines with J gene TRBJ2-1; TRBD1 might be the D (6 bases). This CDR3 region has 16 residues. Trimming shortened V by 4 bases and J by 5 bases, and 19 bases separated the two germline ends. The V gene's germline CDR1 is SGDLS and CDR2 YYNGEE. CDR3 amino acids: CASSPRGWGLNNEQFF. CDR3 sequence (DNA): TGTGCCAGCAGCCCTAGAGGCTGGGGGCTTAACAATGAGCAGTTCTTC.

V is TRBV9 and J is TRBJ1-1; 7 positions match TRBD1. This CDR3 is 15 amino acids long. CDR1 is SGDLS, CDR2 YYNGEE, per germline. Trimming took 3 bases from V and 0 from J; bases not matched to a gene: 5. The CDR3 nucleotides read TGTGCCAGCAGCGATCCCGGGACAGTGAACACTGAAGCTTTCTTT. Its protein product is CASSDPGTVNTEAFF.

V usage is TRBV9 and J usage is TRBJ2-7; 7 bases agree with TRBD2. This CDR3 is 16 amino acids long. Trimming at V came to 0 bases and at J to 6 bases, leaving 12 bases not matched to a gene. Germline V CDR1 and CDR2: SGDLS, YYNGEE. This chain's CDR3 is CASSVAPGGLHSEQYF. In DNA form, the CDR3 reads TGTGCCAGCAGCGTAGCACCGGGGGGTCTGCACTCCGAGCAGTACTTC.

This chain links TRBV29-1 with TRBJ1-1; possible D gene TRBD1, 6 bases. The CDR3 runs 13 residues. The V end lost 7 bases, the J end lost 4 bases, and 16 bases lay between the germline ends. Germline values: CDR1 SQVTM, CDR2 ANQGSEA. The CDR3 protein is CSAGRGQSTEAFF. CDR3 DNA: TGCAGCGCTGGCAGGGGACAAAGCACTGAAGCTTTCTTT.